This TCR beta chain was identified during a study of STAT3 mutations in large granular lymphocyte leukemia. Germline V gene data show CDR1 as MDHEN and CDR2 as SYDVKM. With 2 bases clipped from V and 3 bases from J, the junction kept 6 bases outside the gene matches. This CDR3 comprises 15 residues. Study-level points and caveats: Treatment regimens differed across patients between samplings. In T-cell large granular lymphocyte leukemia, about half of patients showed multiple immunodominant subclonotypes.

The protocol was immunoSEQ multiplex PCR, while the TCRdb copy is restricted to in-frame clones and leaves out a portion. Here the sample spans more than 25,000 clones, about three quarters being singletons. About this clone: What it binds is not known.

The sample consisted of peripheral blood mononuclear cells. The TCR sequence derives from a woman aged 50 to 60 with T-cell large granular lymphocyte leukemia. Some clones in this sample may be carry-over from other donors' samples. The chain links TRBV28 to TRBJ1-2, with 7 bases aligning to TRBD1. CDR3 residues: CASSLVGRGDYGYTF. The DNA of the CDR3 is TGTGCCAGCAGTTTAGTCGGCAGGGGGGACTATGGCTACACCTTC.